These 16 T cell receptor beta chains were all obtained from the same sample, sequenced in a study of spatial heterogeneity in lung cancer (dated by TCRdb to between 2017 and 2020). In the paper's terms, the time point label means: blood at routine non-recurrence follow-up after resection. TCR sequencing used whole RNA extracted from tumor and nontumor lung tissue, or from cryopreserved PBMC samples, without cell sorting. The library was built by means of 5' RACE. Sequenced using a NextSeq 500. Through fastp at Q25 and MiXCR, TCRdb rebuilt clones from the public reads, retaining in-frame beta chains. Rows are combined by CDR3 protein, so each entry shows the most common genes and DNA. Counted in this sample were around 110,000 distinct CDR3 sequences; roughly an eighth of them appeared once. The ten largest clones take up around a sixth of the sample. Sequencing used PBMCs, obtained at follow-up. Receptors originate from a male donor with early-stage non-small cell lung cancer.

This clonotype came up many times. The chain employs TRBV7-2 and TRBJ2-2, with D tentatively TRBD1 (6 bases). Germline lookup yields CDR1 SGHTA and CDR2 FQGNSA. CDR3 size: 14 residues. V lost 3 bases and J 1 base, leaving 6 bases between the germline ends. This chain's CDR3 is CASSLTGNTGELFF. CDR3 in DNA: TGTGCCAGCAGCTTGACAGGGAACACCGGGGAGCTGTTTTTT.

The chain recombines TRBV7-3 with TRBJ2-3, with a possible D match to TRBD1 (6 bases). This CDR3 spans 18 amino acids. Germline-derived CDR1 and CDR2 are SGHTA and FQGTGA. The V gene lost 5 bases and the J gene lost 2 bases, with 23 bases spanning the gap. CDR3 loop: CASSRRDTSSSATDTQYF. The CDR3 DNA is TGTGCCAGCAGCCGAAGGGACACTTCATCTTCGGCCACAGATACGCAGTATTTT.

The CDR3, as DNA: TGCAGTGCTAACTCCTACGCCAGCTCCTACGAGCAGTACTTC. It is translated as CSANSYASSYEQYF. V is TRBV20-1 and J is TRBJ2-7; D not resolved. The CDR3 contains 14 residues. Germline lookup yields CDR1 DFQATT and CDR2 SNEGSKA (reference sequence). V was shortened by 4 bases and J by 0 bases, with 13 bases between the two germline ends.

This clonotype appeared a few times. J is TRBJ1-5 and V is TRBV6-2 or TRBV6-3, with D tentatively TRBD1 (5 bases). The CDR3 extends over 15 amino acids. The V end was cut by 6 bases, the J end by 2 bases, with 14 bases between. Germline CDR1 MNHEY, CDR2 SVGEGT. CDR3 loop: CASRYGGVGNQPQHF. DNA of the CDR3: TGTGCCAGCAGATACGGGGGGGTGGGCAATCAGCCCCAGCATTTT.

This clonotype was seen a few times. The chain carries TRBV5-1 and TRBJ2-2, with 9 bases aligning to TRBD2. The CDR3 has 18 amino acids. The V gene end was trimmed by 0 bases and the J gene end by 4 bases; junction bases not matched to a gene: 10. The V gene's germline CDR1 is SGHRS and CDR2 YFSETQ. CDR3 sequence reads: CASSLDASRGGRTGELFF. CDR3 DNA: TGCGCCAGCAGCTTGGATGCCTCGCGGGGGGGCCGCACCGGGGAGCTGTTTTTT.

This clonotype was observed many times. The V gene is TRBV5-1, the J gene TRBJ1-4; D is unclear. CDR1 SGHRS and CDR2 YFSETQ come from the germline V gene. V dropped 0 bases and J dropped 1 base, with 10 bases sitting between them. CDR3 size: 16 residues. CDR3 nucleotide sequence: TGCGCCAGCAGCTTGGTCGGGGTTCGAACTAATGAAAAACTGTTTTTT. Amino acid sequence: CASSLVGVRTNEKLFF. The entire variable domain, with the rest obtained from reference TRBV5-1 and TRBJ1-4, is as follows: KAGVTQTPRYLIKTRGQQVTLSCSPISGHRSVSWYQQTPGQGLQFLFEYFSETQRNKGNFPGRFSGRQFSNSRSEMNVSTLELGDSALYLCASSLVGVRTNEKLFFGSGTQLSVL.

This clonotype has just a few counts. The chain has TRBV12-3 or TRBV12-4 and TRBJ1-1; unclear D gene. This CDR3 region has 14 residues. V was cut by 5 bases and J by 1 base, with 11 bases left in between. CDR3 region: CASSIQAANTEAFF. The CDR3 coding sequence is TGTGCCAGCAGTATTCAGGCAGCGAACACTGAAGCTTTCTTT.

By its share, this clonotype is medium-sized. V is TRBV24-1 and J is TRBJ2-1; 7 bases map to TRBD1. Looked up from germline, CDR1 is KGHDR and CDR2 is SFDVKD. This CDR3 has 15 amino acids. Trimming took 1 base from V and 2 from J; bases not matched to a gene: 1. Here the CDR3 reads CATSDFRGTYNEQFF. CDR3 coding DNA: TGTGCCACCAGTGATTTCAGGGGGACCTACAATGAGCAGTTCTTC.

The chain uses TRBV9 and TRBJ2-3; D is undetermined. V was pared by 0 bases and J by 4 bases, with 12 bases between. In germline, CDR1 is SGDLS, CDR2 YYNGEE. This CDR3 comprises 15 residues. The CDR3, as DNA: TGTGCCAGCAGCGTAGTAGGTGTGACCGCAGATACGCAGTATTTT. Protein: CASSVVGVTADTQYF.

This clonotype was observed a few times. The DNA for the CDR3 is TGTGCCAGCAGCCCTCGGACAGTATTAAGGGATTCACCCCTCCACTTT. This encodes CASSPRTVLRDSPLHF. V and J are TRBV7-2 and TRBJ1-6, with TRBD1 as a possible D gene (6 bases). The CDR3 consists of 16 residues. Trimming took 5 bases from V and 8 from J, leaving 19 bases between them. The germline V gene has CDR1 SGHTA and CDR2 FQGNSA.

This clonotype occurred a few times. The V and J genes are TRBV3-1 and TRBJ1-6; a possible D gene is TRBD1 (6 bases). The CDR3 is 14 amino acids. The germline V gene has CDR1 LGHDT and CDR2 YNNKEL (reference sequence). V lost 6 bases and J 7 bases, leaving 13 bases between the germline ends. The CDR3 DNA sequence: TGTGCCAGCAGTTCCAGGGGCTCCAATTCACCCCTCCACTTT. The encoded protein is CASSSRGSNSPLHF.

This clonotype was recorded at least ten times. V and J are TRBV10-2 and TRBJ2-5; 7 positions agree with TRBD2. The CDR3 covers 14 residues. Germline CDR1 is WSHSY and CDR2 is SAAADI. V dropped 10 bases and J dropped 1; count of bases not matched to a gene: 9. The CDR3 DNA follows: TGCGCCACCAATAGACCGGGGGGCCAAGAGACCCAGTACTTC. Translated: CATNRPGGQETQYF.

V usage is TRBV18 and J usage is TRBJ1-6, with TRBD1 as a possible D gene (5 bases). Germline values: CDR1 KGHSH, CDR2 LQKENI. The CDR3 contains 17 residues. Trimming cost V 2 bases and J 0 bases, with 11 bases left between them. DNA of the CDR3: TGTGCCAGCTCACCAAGGGACGGCAGCTCCTATAATTCACCCCTCCACTTT. Protein product: CASSPRDGSSYNSPLHF.

The sample holds many counts of this clonotype. V and J are TRBV4-1 and TRBJ1-2; possibly TRBD1 for D (6 bases). CDR1 is MGHRA, CDR2 YSYEKL, per germline. V was clipped by 3 bases and J by 5 bases, with 10 bases between them. The CDR3 contains 13 residues. Written as DNA, the CDR3 is TGCGCCAGCAGCCATAACAGGGTTTATGGCTACACCTTC. Its protein product is CASSHNRVYGYTF.

The V and J genes are TRBV20-1 and TRBJ2-5, with 10 nucleotides matching TRBD2. V gave up 6 bases and J gave up 1 base; unmatched junction bases: 5. CDR3 length: 14 amino acids. Germline CDR1 and CDR2: DFQATT and SNEGSKA (reference sequence). CDR3 coding DNA: TGCAGTGCAATAGCGGGGGGCTCCCAAGAGACCCAGTACTTC. Amino acid sequence: CSAIAGGSQETQYF.

A note on this clonotype: At one boundary the junction diverges from the germline segment, which might be a read error. The chain links TRBV4-1 to TRBJ2-3, with 7 bases that match TRBD2. The CDR3 contains 13 residues. Germline V gene sequence: CDR1 MGHRA, CDR2 YSYEKL. The CDR3 sequence is CASSQVSGVGLFF. The CDR3 DNA follows: TGCGCCAGCAGCCAAGTCAGCGGGGTCGGTCTCTTTTTT.